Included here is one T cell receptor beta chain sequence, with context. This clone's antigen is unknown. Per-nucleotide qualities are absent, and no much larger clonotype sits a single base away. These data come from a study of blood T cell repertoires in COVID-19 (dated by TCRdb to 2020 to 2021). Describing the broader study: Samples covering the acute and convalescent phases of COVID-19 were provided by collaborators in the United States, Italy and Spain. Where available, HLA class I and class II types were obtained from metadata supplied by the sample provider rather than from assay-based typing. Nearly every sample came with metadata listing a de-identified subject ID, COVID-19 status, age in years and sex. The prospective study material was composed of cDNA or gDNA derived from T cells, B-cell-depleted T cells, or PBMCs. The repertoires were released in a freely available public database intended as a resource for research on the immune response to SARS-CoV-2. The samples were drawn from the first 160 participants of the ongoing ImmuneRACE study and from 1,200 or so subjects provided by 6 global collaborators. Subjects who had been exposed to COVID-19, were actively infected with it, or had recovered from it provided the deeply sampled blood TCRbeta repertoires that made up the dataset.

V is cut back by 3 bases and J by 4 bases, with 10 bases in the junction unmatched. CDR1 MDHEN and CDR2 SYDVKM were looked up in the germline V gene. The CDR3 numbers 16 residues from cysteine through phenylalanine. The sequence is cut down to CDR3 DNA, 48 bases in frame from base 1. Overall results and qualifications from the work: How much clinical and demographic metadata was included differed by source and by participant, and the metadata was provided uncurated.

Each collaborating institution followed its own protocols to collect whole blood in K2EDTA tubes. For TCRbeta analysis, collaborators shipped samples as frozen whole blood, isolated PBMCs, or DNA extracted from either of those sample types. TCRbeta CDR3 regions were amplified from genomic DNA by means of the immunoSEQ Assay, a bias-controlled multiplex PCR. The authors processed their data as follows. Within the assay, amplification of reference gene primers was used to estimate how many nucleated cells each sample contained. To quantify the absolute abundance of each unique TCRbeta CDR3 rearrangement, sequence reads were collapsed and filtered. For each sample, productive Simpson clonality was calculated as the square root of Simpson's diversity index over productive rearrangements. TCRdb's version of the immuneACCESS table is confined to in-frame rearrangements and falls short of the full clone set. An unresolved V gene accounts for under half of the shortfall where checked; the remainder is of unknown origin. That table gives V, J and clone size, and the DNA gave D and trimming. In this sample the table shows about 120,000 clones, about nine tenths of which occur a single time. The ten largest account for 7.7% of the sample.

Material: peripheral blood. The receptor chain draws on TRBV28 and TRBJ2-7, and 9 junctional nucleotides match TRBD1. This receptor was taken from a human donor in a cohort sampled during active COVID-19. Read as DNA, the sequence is TGTGCCAGCAGTTTTGAAGAAGGGACAGGGAGGTACGAGCAGTACTTC. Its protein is CASSFEEGTGRYEQYF. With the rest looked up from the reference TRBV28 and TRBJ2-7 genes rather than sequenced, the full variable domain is DVKVTQSSRYLVKRTGEKVFLECVQDMDHENMFWYRQDPGLGLRLIYFSYDVKMKEKGDIPEGYSVSREKKERFSLILESASTNQTSMYLCASSFEEGTGRYEQYFGPGTRLTVT.